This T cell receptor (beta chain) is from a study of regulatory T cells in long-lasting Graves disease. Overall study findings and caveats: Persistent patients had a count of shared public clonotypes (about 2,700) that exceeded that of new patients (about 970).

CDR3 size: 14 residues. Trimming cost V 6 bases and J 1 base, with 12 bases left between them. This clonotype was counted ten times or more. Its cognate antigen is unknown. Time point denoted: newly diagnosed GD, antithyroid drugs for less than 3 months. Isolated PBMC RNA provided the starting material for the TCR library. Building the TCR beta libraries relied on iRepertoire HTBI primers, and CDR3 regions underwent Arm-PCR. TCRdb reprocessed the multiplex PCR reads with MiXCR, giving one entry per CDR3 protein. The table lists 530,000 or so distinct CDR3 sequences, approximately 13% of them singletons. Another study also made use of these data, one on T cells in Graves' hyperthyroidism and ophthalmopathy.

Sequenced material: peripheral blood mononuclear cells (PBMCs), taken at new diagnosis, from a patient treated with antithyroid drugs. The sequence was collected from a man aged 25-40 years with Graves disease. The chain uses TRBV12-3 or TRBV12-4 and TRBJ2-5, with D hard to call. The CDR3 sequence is CASSLLAAQETQYF. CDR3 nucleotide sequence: TGTGCCAGCAGCCTGCTCGCGGCCCAAGAGACCCAGTACTTC.